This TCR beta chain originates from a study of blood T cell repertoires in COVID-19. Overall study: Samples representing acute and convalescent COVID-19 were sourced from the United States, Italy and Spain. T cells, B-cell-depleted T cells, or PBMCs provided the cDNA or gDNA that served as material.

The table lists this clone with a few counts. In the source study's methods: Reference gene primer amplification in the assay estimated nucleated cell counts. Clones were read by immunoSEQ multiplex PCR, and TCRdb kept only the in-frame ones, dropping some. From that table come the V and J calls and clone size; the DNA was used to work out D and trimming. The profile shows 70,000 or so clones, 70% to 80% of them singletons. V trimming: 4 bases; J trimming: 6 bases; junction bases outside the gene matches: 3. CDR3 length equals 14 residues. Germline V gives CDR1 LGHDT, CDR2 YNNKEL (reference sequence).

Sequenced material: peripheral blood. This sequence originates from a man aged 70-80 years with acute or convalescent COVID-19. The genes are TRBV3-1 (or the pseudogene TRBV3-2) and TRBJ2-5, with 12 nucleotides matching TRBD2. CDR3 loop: CASSPLAGGQTQYF. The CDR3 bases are TGTGCCAGCAGCCCCCTAGCGGGAGGGCAGACCCAGTACTTC.